This T cell receptor (beta chain) is drawn from a study of brain T cells in children with intractable seizures. Germline CDR1 SQVTM, CDR2 ANQGSEA. The CDR3 spans 14 residues. V was clipped by 6 bases and J by 2 bases; unmatched bases: 6. This table comes from immunoSEQ multiplex PCR, and its TCRdb copy is limited to in-frame clones, with some not included. The sample has a few hundred thousand clones, 93% seen once; the top ten hold roughly 5.8%. A word on this clone: Antigen unknown.

Whole-study results and caveats: Viral specificity was inferred only from CDR3 similarity; HCMV serostatus was unknown.

The time point is: blood from clinic visit 5 months post-surgery; TSC patient then seizure free. Only cases whose brain tissue showed the highest T cell transcript signatures were sequenced. The sequences come from peripheral blood, collected less than 6 months after surgery. The TCR comes from a boy under three years old with tuberous sclerosis and intractable seizures. The rearrangement uses TRBV29-1 and TRBJ2-3; TRBD2 aligns across 9 bases. This chain's CDR3 is CSVGAGGFTDTQYF. The CDR3 DNA sequence: TGCAGCGTGGGAGCGGGAGGATTCACAGATACGCAGTATTTT.